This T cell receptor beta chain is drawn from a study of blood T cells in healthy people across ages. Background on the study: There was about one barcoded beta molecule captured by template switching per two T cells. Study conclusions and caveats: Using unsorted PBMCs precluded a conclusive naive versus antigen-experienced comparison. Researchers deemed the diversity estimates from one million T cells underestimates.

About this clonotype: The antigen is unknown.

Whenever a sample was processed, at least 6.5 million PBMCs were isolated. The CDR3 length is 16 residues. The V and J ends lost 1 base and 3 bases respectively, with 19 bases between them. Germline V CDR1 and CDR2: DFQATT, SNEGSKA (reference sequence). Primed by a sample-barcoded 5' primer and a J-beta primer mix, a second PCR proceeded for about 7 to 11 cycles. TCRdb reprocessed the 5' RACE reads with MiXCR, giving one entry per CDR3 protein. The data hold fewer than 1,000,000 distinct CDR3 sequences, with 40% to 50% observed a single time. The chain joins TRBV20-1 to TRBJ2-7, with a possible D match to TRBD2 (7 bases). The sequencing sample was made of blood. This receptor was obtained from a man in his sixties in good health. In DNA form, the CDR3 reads TGCAGTGCTAGAGCCCGCGGGGGTGGGGGCATCTACGAGCAGTACTTC. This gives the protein CSARARGGGGIYEQYF.